A single sample is the source of the 13 T cell receptor beta chains below, sequenced in a study of CD8 T cells in ankylosing spondylitis. One entry per CDR3 protein, called by TCRdb with MiXCR from the 5' RACE reads. This table has 190,000 or so distinct CDR3 sequences, about 13% appearing once. Sequencing used blood, either unsorted or a sorted T cell fraction (not recorded which). The source of these receptors is a male donor with ankylosing spondylitis or in good health (not recorded which).

The chain is built from TRBV14 and TRBJ2-7; D is perhaps TRBD1 or TRBD2 (5 bases each). The CDR3 sequence is 15 residues long. The V end lost 4 bases, the J end lost 4 bases, and 17 bases lay between the germline ends. Per germline, CDR1 SGHDN and CDR2 FVKESK. CDR3 DNA sequence: TGTGCCAGCAGCCTGAAATTGAGGGGATGGTACGAGCAGTACTTC. As protein: CASSLKLRGWYEQYF.

Ten or more counts support this clonotype. This chain connects TRBV5-1 to TRBJ1-1; TRBD1 might be the D (6 bases). Per germline, CDR1 SGHRS and CDR2 YFSETQ. This CDR3 spans 15 amino acids. V lost 3 bases to trimming and J lost 1 base, with 13 bases between them. This chain's CDR3 is CASSSTGHQNTEAFF. DNA for the CDR3: TGCGCCAGCAGCTCGACAGGCCATCAGAACACTGAAGCTTTCTTT.

This chain connects TRBV18 to TRBJ2-5; D perhaps matches TRBD2 (5 bases). The CDR3 has 17 amino acids. Germline loops: CDR1 KGHSH, CDR2 LQKENI. The V end was cut by 3 bases, the J end by 5 bases, with 22 bases between. The CDR3 DNA reads TGTGCCAGCTCACCCCCTGAGGGAGCACAAACGTGGGAGACCCAGTACTTC. It translates to CASSPPEGAQTWETQYF. The whole variable domain, remainder taken from reference TRBV18 and TRBJ2-5, is NAGVMQNPRHLVRRRGQEARLRCSPMKGHSHVYWYRQLPEEGLKFMVYLQKENIIDESGMPKERFSAEFPKEGPSILRIQQVVRGDSAAYFCASSPPEGAQTWETQYFGPGTRLLVL.

This clonotype was seen a handful of times. The chain uses TRBV6-5 and TRBJ2-2; 9 bases fit TRBD2. The V gene's germline CDR1 is MNHEY and CDR2 SVGAGI. The CDR3 extends over 17 amino acids. The V and J ends lost 3 bases and 8 bases, in that order; junction bases with no gene match: 13. The CDR3 region is CASSYSGLAVSSGELFF. DNA of the CDR3: TGTGCCAGCAGTTATTCGGGACTAGCAGTTTCGTCTGGGGAGCTGTTTTTT.

In its sample, this clonotype was seen many times. A junction end diverges from the germline sequence, so it may reflect a read error. This chain's CDR3 is CASSLVRSF. CDR3 DNA: TGCGCCAGCAGCCTTGTAAGATCCTTC. V and J are TRBV5-1 and TRBJ1-2; D is uncertain. The CDR3 runs 9 residues. The germline gives CDR1 SGHRS, CDR2 YFSETQ.

There are a few counts of this clonotype. The chain uses TRBV27 and TRBJ2-2; tentative D call: TRBD2 (6 bases). CDR1 is MNHEY, CDR2 SMNVEV, per germline (reference sequence). V shed 6 bases and J shed 7 bases, with 30 bases lying between them. The CDR3 has 19 amino acids. The CDR3 region is CASSERWSGWLRFGGELFF. CDR3 nucleotides: TGTGCCAGCAGCGAGAGATGGAGCGGGTGGCTCCGGTTTGGCGGGGAGCTGTTTTTT.

This clonotype appeared a few times. The V gene is TRBV4-1, the J gene TRBJ2-7; TRBD2 matches 7 bases. This CDR3 is 15 amino acids long. Germline CDR1 reads MGHRA; CDR2 reads YSYEKL. Unmatched junction bases numbered 13, after V lost 4 bases and J lost 7 bases. The DNA for the CDR3 is TGCGCCAGCAGCCCTTCGCAGGGAGGGCAAAGTGAGCAGTACTTC. Protein product: CASSPSQGGQSEQYF.

The V gene is TRBV11-1, the J gene TRBJ1-1, with D tentatively TRBD1 (5 bases). Germline V lookup: CDR1 SGHAT, CDR2 FQDESV (reference sequence). V was cut by 5 bases and J by 4 bases, with 32 bases left in between. The CDR3 consists of 20 residues. CDR3 nucleotides: TGTGCCAGCAGCCTCGGGGGGGTCACGGGAATTTTATCGGGCAGCACTGAAGCTTTCTTT. Its translation: CASSLGGVTGILSGSTEAFF.

This clonotype was recorded at least ten times. The chain has TRBV7-8 and TRBJ2-1; no definite D call. Per germline, CDR1 SGHVS and CDR2 FQNEAQ. CDR3 size: 14 residues. V dropped 2 bases and J dropped 0 bases, with 5 bases sitting between them. The DNA for the CDR3 is TGTGCCAGCAGCTTATCGGACTCCTACAATGAGCAGTTCTTC. This sequence encodes CASSLSDSYNEQFF.

At least ten counts were recorded for this clonotype. The chain carries TRBV10-3 and TRBJ2-1, with D tentatively TRBD2 (6 bases). Trimming took off 6 bases at V and 5 bases at J, with 11 bases between the two ends. This CDR3 comprises 13 residues. Germline CDR1 reads ENHRY; CDR2 reads SYGVKD. DNA for the CDR3: TGTGCCATCAGGCCGGGAGATCACAATGAGCAGTTCTTC. This codes for CAIRPGDHNEQFF.

This clonotype came up a few times. The V call is TRBV2, the J call TRBJ1-1, with TRBD1 matching over 9 bases. CDR3 length: 18 amino acids. The V gene's germline CDR1 is SNHLY and CDR2 FYNNEI. The V gene end was trimmed by 0 bases and the J gene end by 2 bases; junction bases not matched to a gene: 10. This CDR3 reads CASSEAYTRQGENTEAFF. DNA for the CDR3: TGTGCCAGCAGTGAAGCCTATACTCGACAGGGGGAAAACACTGAAGCTTTCTTT.

The chain carries TRBV2 and TRBJ2-5, with TRBD1 identical over 9 bases. CDR3 size: 13 residues. Trimming took 10 bases from V and 3 from J; bases not matched to a gene: 6. The germline gives CDR1 SNHLY, CDR2 FYNNEI. The CDR3 DNA reads as TGTGCCATCGGGACAGGGCTGAAAGAGACCCAGTACTTC. Encoded protein: CAIGTGLKETQYF.

This clonotype has ten or more counts. The chain links TRBV5-1 to TRBJ1-5; D remains ambiguous. The V end lost 0 bases, the J end lost 0 bases, and 4 bases lay between the germline ends. Germline CDR1 reads SGHRS; CDR2 reads YFSETQ. The CDR3 length is 14 residues. Here the CDR3 reads CASSLGLSNQPQHF. In nucleotides, the CDR3 is TGCGCCAGCAGCTTGGGGCTTAGCAATCAGCCCCAGCATTTT.